One T cell receptor beta chain is described in this entry. Participants were aged about 18 to 89 years, lived in 24 US areas, and enrolled virtually. The study assigned cohorts using participant-reported clinical history. The data stem from a study of blood T cell repertoires in COVID-19. The V and J ends lost 2 bases and 6 bases, in that order; junction bases with no gene match: 7. Germline assignment: CDR1 MNHEY and CDR2 SVGAGI. This CDR3 has 15 residues. Per the original methods: Reference gene primer amplification in the assay estimated nucleated cell counts. TCRdb's copy holds only in-frame clones and misses some; the assay was immunoSEQ multiplex PCR. For V, J and clone size, that table is used; D and trimming come from the DNA. Of about 180,000 clones detected, less than 85% appear once; the ten largest clones hold over 15%.

This sequence joins TRBV6-5 and TRBJ2-1, with 7 nucleotides matching TRBD2. The receptor's source is a man between 60 and 70 years old who had recovered from COVID-19. The source material was PBMCs or T cells enriched from blood (not recorded which). The CDR3 region has the DNA TGTGCCAGCAGTTACGGGGGTGGCGGGAGCAATGAGCAGTTCTTC. It translates to CASSYGGGGSNEQFF.